This TCR beta chain came from a study of radiotherapy plus CTLA-4 blockade in lung cancer. General observations from the study: Reports identified early blood T cell clone dynamics, with interferon-beta, as the best response predictor.

Details on this clone: The antigen is undetermined.

The CDR3 consists of 16 residues. Trimming shortened V by 3 bases and J by 1 base, and 14 bases separated the two germline ends. CDR1 is SGDLS and CDR2 is YYNGEE in the germline V gene. Measured with immunoSEQ multiplex PCR; TCRdb has only the in-frame clones, and not every one. This sample yields around 55,000 clones, of which approximately 82% are seen a single time; roughly 6% belongs to the top ten. The rearrangement joins TRBV9 to TRBJ1-3; D perhaps matches TRBD1 (6 bases). The TCR was taken from a human donor with non-small cell lung cancer whose response to radiotherapy plus ipilimumab could not be evaluated. The input for sequencing was peripheral blood, taken from a patient treated with radiotherapy plus ipilimumab. CDR3 sequence: CASSAGTSVSGNTIYF. The CDR3 bases are TGTGCCAGCAGCGCCGGGACATCTGTTTCTGGAAACACCATATATTTT.